The clone carrying this T cell receptor beta chain was counted many times. These data originate in a study of identical twins. Trimming left V 3 bases short and J 2 bases short, with 5 bases between. This CDR3 is 13 amino acids long. TCRdb called the 5' RACE reads again in MiXCR, with one record for every CDR3 protein. Among about 690,000 distinct CDR3 sequences, roughly 6% were seen once, and the ten largest hold approximately 2%. The J gene is TRBJ1-3, the V gene TRBV12-3 or TRBV12-4; the D is unclear. Input material: naive T cells sorted from blood. The receptor comes from a young man in good health. The CDR3 region is CASSFAAGNTIYF. The DNA of the CDR3 is TGTGCCAGCAGTTTCGCGGCTGGAAACACCATATATTTT.